The 17 T cell receptor beta chains presented below share a single source sample, sequenced in a study of cytomegalovirus exposure and HLA in healthy donors. 60 Vbeta and 13 Jbeta primers were used in PCR. TCRdb keeps only in-frame clones here, not all; method: immunoSEQ multiplex PCR. This sample has about 190,000 clones, with 81% found just once. Sequencing was performed on PBMCs. Every receptor here comes from a man aged 45-60 years in good health and CMV-seronegative.

V and J are TRBV5-1 and TRBJ2-2; TRBD1 agrees at 9 bases. This CDR3 contains 16 residues. Germline CDR1 SGHRS, CDR2 YFSETQ. The trim removed 4 bases at V and 4 bases at J, leaving 8 bases unmatched. CDR3 coding DNA: TGCGCCAGCAGCACACCGGGACAGGGACCCACCGGGGAGCTGTTTTTT. Protein sequence: CASSTPGQGPTGELFF.

V and J are TRBV5-1 and TRBJ1-2; maybe TRBD1 (6 bases). Germline assignment: CDR1 SGHRS and CDR2 YFSETQ. Trimming pared 0 bases from V and 2 bases from J, leaving 11 bases between. The CDR3 covers 15 residues. The CDR3 DNA reads as TGCGCCAGCAGCTTGGCTCCAGGGGCAAACTATGGCTACACCTTC. Protein: CASSLAPGANYGYTF.

Points on this clone: Other DNA sequences of this sample code for an identical CDR3. V is TRBV2 and J is TRBJ1-5, with 9 nucleotides matching TRBD1. V was pared by 6 bases and J by 1 base, with 1 base of the junction left unmatched. The germline V gene encodes CDR1 SNHLY and CDR2 FYNNEI. The CDR3 is made up of 14 amino acids. DNA of the CDR3: TGTGCCAGCAGGGGGACAGGGAGCAATCAGCCCCAGCATTTT. This sequence encodes CASRGTGSNQPQHF.

This chain connects TRBV29-1 to TRBJ2-5; TRBD1 matches at 8 bases. Trimming at V came to 4 bases and at J to 11 bases, leaving 9 bases not matched to a gene. Germline V gene data show CDR1 as SQVTM and CDR2 as ANQGSEA. The CDR3 has 12 residues. CDR3 DNA: TGCAGCGTTGGGCAGGGGGCGTGGGAGCAGTACTTC. This encodes CSVGQGAWEQYF.

The chain combines TRBV11-2 with TRBJ1-6; no clear D. This CDR3 is 14 amino acids long. V shed 1 base and J shed 10 bases, with 11 bases lying between them. CDR1 is SGHAT and CDR2 is FQNNGV in the germline V gene. Here the CDR3 reads CASSLAGTRSPLHF. The CDR3, as DNA: TGTGCCAGCAGCTTAGCAGGAACGCGATCACCCCTCCACTTT. Drawing the rest from reference TRBV11-2 and TRBJ1-6, the complete variable domain is EAGVAQSPRYKIIEKRQSVAFWCNPISGHATLYWYQQILGQGPKLLIQFQNNGVVDDSQLPKDRFSAERLKGVDSTLKIQPAKLEDSAVYLCASSLAGTRSPLHFGNGTRLTVT.

This chain uses TRBV4-2 with TRBJ2-1; 10 positions agree with TRBD2. Unmatched junction bases numbered 14, after V lost 0 bases and J lost 3 bases. The length of the CDR3 is 20 residues. Germline CDR1 LGHNA, CDR2 YNFKEQ. This chain's CDR3 is CASSQDLVAGGPTFYNEQFF. The CDR3 DNA follows: TGTGCCAGCAGCCAAGATTTGGTAGCGGGGGGACCAACGTTCTACAATGAGCAGTTCTTC.

The chain recombines TRBV7-2 with TRBJ2-7; possibly TRBD2 for D (6 bases). CDR1 is SGHTA and CDR2 is FQGNSA in the germline V gene. The CDR3 is 12 amino acids. V was pared by 5 bases and J by 6 bases, with 11 bases between. CDR3 nucleotides: TGTGCCAGCAGCACCCCCGGGGGCGAGCAGTACTTC. Translated, it gives CASSTPGGEQYF.

The chain carries TRBV27 and TRBJ1-1; 7 bases map to TRBD1. Per germline, CDR1 MNHEY and CDR2 SMNVEV (reference sequence). Unmatched junction bases numbered 14, after V lost 2 bases and J lost 5 bases. The CDR3 is 17 residues long. The DNA for the CDR3 is TGTGCCAGCAGTTTAACGAGAAGGGGGCTCCTTTATACTGAAGCTTTCTTT. Encoded protein: CASSLTRRGLLYTEAFF.

This clone was found once. The chain carries TRBV6-5 and TRBJ1-2; TRBD1 aligns across 7 bases. The CDR3 loop spans 14 amino acids. The J segment lost 2 bases and the V segment lost 6 bases, leaving 6 bases of the junction unmatched. Germline loops: CDR1 MNHEY, CDR2 SVGAGI. The CDR3 spells CASSKPTGNYGYTF. In nucleotides, the CDR3 is TGTGCCAGCAGCAAACCGACAGGGAACTATGGCTACACCTTC.

This clone has just a few counts. This chain joins TRBV19 and TRBJ2-3, with 11 positions matching TRBD1. Looked up from germline, CDR1 is LNHDA and CDR2 is SQIVND (reference sequence). The CDR3 is 15 residues long. Germline trimming cut 5 bases from V and 2 bases from J; bases unmatched to any gene: 3. Written as DNA, the CDR3 is TGTGCCAGTAGTTGGACAGGGGGCCACACAGATACGCAGTATTTT. Its protein product is CASSWTGGHTDTQYF.

Note on this clone: This specimen includes other DNA sequences encoding the same CDR3. As DNA, the CDR3 is TGTGCCAGCTCACCCCGGGACAGGGCCGGCGAGCAGTACTTC. Its translation is CASSPRDRAGEQYF. The V and J genes are TRBV18 and TRBJ2-7, with 9 bases fitting TRBD1. Germline V gene lookup returns CDR1 KGHSH and CDR2 LQKENI. Unmatched junction bases numbered 6, after V lost 3 bases and J lost 6 bases. The CDR3 extends over 14 amino acids.

The table lists this clone with a few counts. The DNA for the CDR3 is TGTGCCAGTAGTACCGGGACAGACAGACCGGAGCAGTACTTC. Amino acid sequence: CASSTGTDRPEQYF. This chain uses TRBV19 with TRBJ2-7; 7 bases are a match to TRBD1. The CDR3 is 14 residues long. Losses at the gene ends were 4 bases for V and 7 bases for J; bases not matched to a gene: 10. Germline lookup yields CDR1 LNHDA and CDR2 SQIVND (reference sequence).

This clone was found a few times. This sequence joins TRBV4-3 and TRBJ2-6; D gene ambiguous. The CDR3 is 17 amino acids. CDR1 and CDR2 from the germline V gene are LGHNA and YSLEER. Trimming left V 0 bases short and J 4 bases short, with 13 bases between. The CDR3 nucleotides are TGCGCCAGCAGCCAAGAGGCATGGGCCGCGGGGGCCAACGTCCTGACTTTC. Encoded protein: CASSQEAWAAGANVLTF.

CDR3 region: CASSLVVSGLETQYF. The CDR3 nucleotides are TGTGCCAGCAGCTTGGTCGTCTCGGGTTTAGAGACCCAGTACTTC. V and J are TRBV5-4 and TRBJ2-5; no clear D. Germline assignment: CDR1 SGHNT and CDR2 YYREEE (reference sequence). The CDR3 loop spans 15 amino acids. V dropped 0 bases and J dropped 4 bases, with 13 bases sitting between them.

This chain links TRBV6-1 with TRBJ2-7, with TRBD2 identical over 8 bases. Trimming took 6 bases from V and 6 from J; bases not matched to a gene: 7. The CDR3 has 13 residues. Germline CDR1 is MNHNS and CDR2 is SASEGT. The CDR3 here is CASSGGGRGEQYF. Here the CDR3 DNA reads TGTGCCAGCAGCGGGGGGGGACGGGGCGAGCAGTACTTC.

Judged by abundance, this clone is large. The J gene is TRBJ2-7, the V gene TRBV5-1; D is perhaps TRBD2 (6 bases). Trimming cost V 5 bases and J 3 bases, with 12 bases left between them. Germline lookup yields CDR1 SGHRS and CDR2 YFSETQ. CDR3 size: 13 residues. CDR3 residues: CASSTSRGYEQYF. The CDR3 coding sequence is TGCGCCAGCAGTACTAGCCGGGGCTACGAGCAGTACTTC. The full variable domain, completed using reference TRBV5-1 and TRBJ2-7, is KAGVTQTPRYLIKTRGQQVTLSCSPISGHRSVSWYQQTPGQGLQFLFEYFSETQRNKGNFPGRFSGRQFSNSRSEMNVSTLELGDSALYLCASSTSRGYEQYFGPGTRLTVT.

CDR3 in DNA: TGTGCCAGCAGTGTCAATAGAGAGTCCTACGAGCAGTACTTC. This sequence encodes CASSVNRESYEQYF. The chain couples TRBV6-1 to TRBJ2-5, with no clear D. Judging by the DNA end, TRBJ2-7 fits better; the J call may be wrong. Germline V gene data show CDR1 as MNHNS and CDR2 as SASEGT. This CDR3 has 14 amino acids.